Described below is a single TCR beta chain sequence and its context. The sample comes from a study of CD8+ T cells in alopecia areata. Following RNA extraction, reverse transcription yielded cDNA that acted as the sequencing template. Assay used: immunoSEQ multiplex PCR; TCRdb lists only in-frame clones, some missing. This table holds about 250,000 clones, approximately 60% found once. Trimming cost V 6 bases and J 6 bases, with 18 bases left between them. The CDR3 has 15 amino acids. In germline, CDR1 is SNHLY, CDR2 FYNNEI. As to treatment: oral pan-JAK inhibitor, 5-10 mg twice daily. The origin of this receptor is a human donor with alopecia areata. The material was CD4+ T cells sorted from blood, obtained between weeks 51 and 54, from a patient treated with tofacitinib. This chain links TRBV2 with TRBJ2-1, with D unclear. CDR3 region: CASRKTLPKGNEQFF. In DNA, the CDR3 is TGTGCCAGCAGAAAGACCCTACCAAAGGGCAATGAGCAGTTCTTC. The full variable domain, with the rest looked up from reference TRBV2 and TRBJ2-1, is EPEVTQTPSHQVTQMGQEVILRCVPISNHLYFYWYRQILGQKVEFLVSFYNNEISEKSEIFDDQFSVERPDGSNFTLKIRSTKLEDSAMYFCASRKTLPKGNEQFFGPGTRLTVL.